This T cell receptor (beta chain) derives from a study of OX40 agonist ivuxolimab in advanced cancers. Study-level information: Ivuxolimab was administered intravenously to patients at 0.01 to 10 mg/kg every 2 weeks.

This CDR3 comprises 16 residues. Germline-derived CDR1 and CDR2 are MNHNY and SVGAGI (reference sequence). V was cut by 0 bases and J by 4 bases, with 13 bases left in between. The table came from immunoSEQ multiplex PCR; TCRdb's copy has only in-frame clones and leaves some out. The sample includes over 45,000 clones, around 88% of them seen just once. This clonotype was sampled from an adult with an advanced solid tumor such as melanoma, head and neck, liver or kidney cancer. Sequenced material: CD4+ or CD8+ T cells sorted from blood, taken in a trial of the OX40 agonist ivuxolimab. This chain links TRBV6-6 with TRBJ2-1; D ambiguous. DNA of the CDR3: TGTGCCAGCAGTTACTCCCCCAGCGTGTTGTACAATGAGCAGTTCTTC. This sequence encodes CASSYSPSVLYNEQFF.